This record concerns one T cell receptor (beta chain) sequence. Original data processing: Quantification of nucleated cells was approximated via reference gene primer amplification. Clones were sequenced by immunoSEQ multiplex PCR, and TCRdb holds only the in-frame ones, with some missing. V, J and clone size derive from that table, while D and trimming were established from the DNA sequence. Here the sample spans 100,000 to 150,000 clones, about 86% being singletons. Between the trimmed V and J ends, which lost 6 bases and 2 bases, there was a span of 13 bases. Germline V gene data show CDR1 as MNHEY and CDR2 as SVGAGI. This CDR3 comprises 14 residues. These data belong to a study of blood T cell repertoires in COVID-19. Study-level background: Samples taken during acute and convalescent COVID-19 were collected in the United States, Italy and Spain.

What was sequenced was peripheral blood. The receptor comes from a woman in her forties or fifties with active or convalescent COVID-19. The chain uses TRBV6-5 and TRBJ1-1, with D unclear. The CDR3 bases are TGTGCCAGCAGGAGGACGGGGATTAACACTGAAGCTTTCTTT. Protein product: CASRRTGINTEAFF.